These 27 T cell receptor beta chains originate from one sample sequenced in a study of blood T cell repertoires in COVID-19 (dated by TCRdb to 2020 to 2021). Libraries were prepared through the immunoSEQ multiplex PCR assay. Imported from immuneACCESS, the table was reduced by TCRdb to in-frame sequences with V and J called. These copies leave out some clones; in studies compared against another copy, an unresolved V gene accounts for under half, and the cause of the remainder is not known. This sample lists 100,000 to 150,000 clones; 85% to 90% were detected once. About 4.1% of the sample is taken by the ten largest. Sequencing was performed on peripheral blood. All receptors derive from a man in his sixties with COVID-19, enrolled during active disease.

The rearrangement links TRBV18 to TRBJ1-5; tentative D call: TRBD1 (6 bases). V was trimmed by 4 bases and J by 5 bases, leaving 9 bases between them. CDR1 and CDR2 from the germline V gene are KGHSH and LQKENI. The CDR3 spans 13 residues. CDR3 sequence (DNA): TGTGCCAGCTCACTATACAGGGATCAGCCCCAGCATTTT. This translates into CASSLYRDQPQHF.

The chain employs TRBV4-3 and TRBJ2-1, with D maybe TRBD2 (6 bases). Germline loops: CDR1 LGHNA, CDR2 YSLEER. This CDR3 has 17 amino acids. Trimming removed 0 bases from V and 4 bases from J, with 16 bases in between. The CDR3 DNA follows: TGCGCCAGCAGCCAAGATCGGTCGGCGGGGACTTACAATGAGCAGTTCTTC. Translation: CASSQDRSAGTYNEQFF.

V is TRBV24-1 and J is TRBJ2-4, with D tentatively TRBD2 (5 bases). Trimming took 10 bases from V and 1 from J, leaving 7 bases between them. The CDR3 length is 12 residues. Germline V gene lookup returns CDR1 KGHDR and CDR2 SFDVKD. The CDR3 sequence: CATRTAKNIQYF. CDR3 bases: TGTGCCACTAGGACTGCCAAAAACATTCAGTACTTC.

The chain combines TRBV2 with TRBJ2-6; 7 bases are shared with TRBD1. There are 15 residues in the CDR3. V lost 5 bases to trimming and J lost 3 bases; unmatched junction nucleotides: 4. Germline CDR1 and CDR2: SNHLY and FYNNEI. The CDR3 sequence is CASSRQGVGANVLTF. CDR3 sequence (DNA): TGTGCCAGCAGTCGCCAGGGGGTTGGGGCCAACGTCCTGACTTTC.

The genes are TRBV19 and TRBJ2-7, with 8 positions matching TRBD1. Germline V gene sequence: CDR1 LNHDA, CDR2 SQIVND (reference sequence). This CDR3 has 14 residues. Trimming took 5 bases from V and 5 from J; bases not matched to a gene: 8. The CDR3 reads CASSGQGTLDEQYF. For the CDR3, the DNA is TGTGCCAGTAGTGGACAGGGTACGCTCGACGAGCAGTACTTC.

The V call is TRBV24-1, the J call TRBJ2-3, with 7 bases matching TRBD1. Trimming cost V 2 bases and J 2 bases; bases outside gene matches: 12. This CDR3 has 18 amino acids. Germline V gene sequence: CDR1 KGHDR, CDR2 SFDVKD. CDR3 sequence reads: CATSDSQSRDSSTDTQYF. CDR3 bases: TGTGCCACCAGTGATTCGCAATCCCGGGACAGCTCCACAGATACGCAGTATTTT.

The sample holds one count of this clone. The chain employs TRBV18 and TRBJ1-4; the match to TRBD1 covers 9 bases. This CDR3 is built from 13 residues. Germline trimming cut 6 bases from V and 6 bases from J; bases unmatched to any gene: 2. Germline lookup yields CDR1 KGHSH and CDR2 LQKENI. CDR3 coding DNA: TGTGCCAGCTCCCGGGACAGGGATGAAAAACTGTTTTTT. Translation: CASSRDRDEKLFF.

V gene TRBV6-2 or TRBV6-3 combines with J gene TRBJ1-2; weak D call: TRBD1 (6 bases). The V gene lost 5 bases and the J gene lost 6 bases, with 19 bases spanning the gap. Germline V gives CDR1 MNHEY, CDR2 SVGEGT. The CDR3 loop spans 15 amino acids. The CDR3 DNA is TGTGCCAGCAGTAACCCCAGACAGGCTATCCATGGCTACACCTTC. Amino acids: CASSNPRQAIHGYTF.

This clone was seen more than once but under ten times. The V call is TRBV30, the J call TRBJ2-3; 9 bases are shared with TRBD1. The CDR3 runs to 12 residues. Trimming at V came to 8 bases and at J to 6 bases, leaving 6 bases not matched to a gene. CDR1 GTSNPN and CDR2 SVGIG come from the germline V gene (reference sequence). In nucleotides, the CDR3 is TGTGCCGGGACAGGGCTGATTGATACGCAGTATTTT. It is translated as CAGTGLIDTQYF.

The chain uses TRBV28 and TRBJ2-7; weak D call: TRBD2 (6 bases). Germline V gene data show CDR1 as MDHEN and CDR2 as SYDVKM. V shed 7 bases and J shed 6 bases, with 10 bases lying between them. This CDR3 has 11 amino acids. The CDR3 reads CASTMGGEQYF. The CDR3 DNA sequence: TGTGCCAGCACCATGGGGGGCGAGCAGTACTTC. The full variable domain, its missing parts supplied by reference TRBV28 and TRBJ2-7, is DVKVTQSSRYLVKRTGEKVFLECVQDMDHENMFWYRQDPGLGLRLIYFSYDVKMKEKGDIPEGYSVSREKKERFSLILESASTNQTSMYLCASTMGGEQYFGPGTRLTVT.

This clone was counted between two and nine times. The same CDR3 can be traced to other DNA sequences in this sample. This chain uses TRBV18 with TRBJ1-2, with 9 bases fitting TRBD1. Germline V CDR1 and CDR2: KGHSH, LQKENI. The V segment lost 6 bases and the J segment 1 base; nucleotides outside the gene matches: 6. The CDR3 extends over 15 amino acids. The CDR3 loop reads CASSPDRGNNYGYTF. The CDR3 nucleotides are TGTGCCAGCTCTCCCGACAGGGGGAATAACTATGGCTACACCTTC.

V gene TRBV18 combines with J gene TRBJ1-2; the D gene is possibly TRBD1 (5 bases). The germline gives CDR1 KGHSH, CDR2 LQKENI. The CDR3 sequence is 15 residues long. V lost 1 base to trimming and J lost 5 bases, with 14 bases between them. For the CDR3, the DNA is TGTGCCAGCTCACCACAGGGGCTGAGTAGTTATGGCTACACCTTC. It translates to CASSPQGLSSYGYTF.

The chain is built from TRBV27 and TRBJ1-2, with D unresolved. Deletions cut 5 bases from V and 6 bases from J, with 10 bases between. Per germline, CDR1 MNHEY and CDR2 SMNVEV (reference sequence). The CDR3 totals 12 residues. CDR3 sequence reads: CASSVSGNGYTF. In DNA, the CDR3 is TGTGCCAGCAGTGTCTCGGGGAATGGCTACACCTTC.

This clone is a singleton in its sample. The rearrangement joins TRBV5-6 to TRBJ2-2; tentatively, D is TRBD1 (7 bases). This CDR3 comprises 16 residues. Germline V gives CDR1 SGHDT, CDR2 YYEEEE. V lost 6 bases, J lost 5 bases, and 20 bases lay in between. The CDR3 spells CASTYRIRGATGELFF. The CDR3 DNA reads TGTGCCAGCACCTACCGGATCAGGGGGGCAACCGGGGAGCTGTTTTTT.

The rearrangement uses TRBV6-5 and TRBJ2-3; no definite D call. The length of the CDR3 is 16 residues. V was clipped by 0 bases and J by 4 bases, with 14 bases between them. The germline CDR1 and CDR2 sequences are MNHEY and SVGAGI. This chain's CDR3 is CASSYSKPGRPDTQYF. Written as DNA, the CDR3 is TGTGCCAGCAGTTACTCCAAACCAGGTCGGCCAGATACGCAGTATTTT.

The chain recombines TRBV25-1 with TRBJ1-2; D remains ambiguous. Germline CDR1 is MGHDK and CDR2 is SYGVNS. The V end lost 4 bases, the J end lost 1 base, and 10 bases lay between the germline ends. The CDR3 runs 14 residues. The CDR3 bases are TGTGCCAGCAGTGGTTCCGGGGATAACTATGGCTACACCTTC. This encodes CASSGSGDNYGYTF.

J is TRBJ1-6 and V is TRBV23-1; a possible D gene is TRBD1 (5 bases). TRBV23-1 is placed among ORFs of uncertain function. The CDR3 sequence is 14 residues long. Trimming cost V 4 bases and J 6 bases, with 10 bases left between them. DNA of the CDR3: TGCGCCAGCAGTCCTCAGGGCGGTAATTCACCCCTCCACTTT. Its translation: CASSPQGGNSPLHF.

V gene TRBV3-1 (or the pseudogene TRBV3-2) combines with J gene TRBJ2-1, with 7 bases lining up with TRBD1. With V trimmed by 1 base and J by 6 bases, 3 bases remained unmatched. The germline gives CDR1 LGHDT, CDR2 YNNKEL (reference sequence). This CDR3 spans 14 amino acids. The CDR3 sequence is CASSQGAGGNEQFF. The CDR3 DNA follows: TGTGCCAGCAGCCAAGGGGCAGGGGGCAATGAGCAGTTCTTC.

This clone was counted between two and nine times. CDR3 sequence: CASSSLGGSTEAFF. As DNA, the CDR3 is TGTGCCAGCAGCTCCCTCGGGGGGAGCACTGAAGCTTTCTTT. V and J are TRBV7-3 and TRBJ1-1; TRBD1 is a possible D gene (5 bases). From germline, CDR1 is SGHTA and CDR2 FQGTGA. The CDR3 is 14 amino acids. Trimming shortened V by 4 bases and J by 4 bases, and 13 bases separated the two germline ends.

The chain combines TRBV20-1 with TRBJ2-1, with a weak D call TRBD2 (6 bases). The V gene lost 3 bases and the J gene lost 0 bases, with 18 bases spanning the gap. Germline V CDR1 and CDR2: DFQATT, SNEGSKA (reference sequence). The CDR3 is made up of 17 amino acids. The CDR3 spells CSASVLSPGDSYNEQFF. Written as DNA, the CDR3 is TGCAGTGCTAGTGTCCTATCCCCGGGGGACTCCTACAATGAGCAGTTCTTC.

This clone was counted between two and nine times. V gene TRBV9 combines with J gene TRBJ2-3; TRBD2 aligns across 10 bases. The CDR3 consists of 16 residues. The germline V gene encodes CDR1 SGDLS and CDR2 YYNGEE. The ends lost 2 bases at V and 1 base at J; junction bases unmatched: 4. DNA for the CDR3: TGTGCCAGCAGCGTGGCTAGCGGGGGCCGCACAGATACGCAGTATTTT. It translates to CASSVASGGRTDTQYF.

The genes are TRBV5-1 and TRBJ1-3; D possibly corresponds to TRBD1 (6 bases). Trimming cost V 2 bases and J 0 bases, with 9 bases left between them. The CDR3 runs 15 residues. Germline CDR1 and CDR2: SGHRS and YFSETQ. The CDR3 bases are TGCGCCAGCAGCTTCACACAGGGCTCTGGAAACACCATATATTTT. It specifies CASSFTQGSGNTIYF.

This clone occurred once. The V gene is TRBV30, the J gene TRBJ1-1; 8 bases agree with TRBD1. Germline assignment: CDR1 GTSNPN and CDR2 SVGIG (reference sequence). The CDR3 sequence is 13 residues long. V gave up 4 bases and J gave up 5 bases; unmatched junction bases: 6. Written as DNA, the CDR3 is TGTGCCTGGACCCGGACAGGGAGGACTGAAGCTTTCTTT. Translated: CAWTRTGRTEAFF.

J is TRBJ1-6 and V is TRBV27; D is undetermined. The CDR3 has 16 amino acids. V was cut by 2 bases and J by 7 bases, with 15 bases left in between. CDR1 and CDR2 from the germline V gene are MNHEY and SMNVEV (reference sequence). The CDR3 sequence: CASSLVLPRVNSPLHF. The CDR3 DNA follows: TGTGCCAGCAGTTTAGTTCTGCCGAGGGTAAATTCACCCCTCCACTTT.

The CDR3 DNA reads as TGTGCCAGCAGTTACGGGGGACAGCGGAACACTGAAGCTTTCTTT. It translates to CASSYGGQRNTEAFF. The J gene is TRBJ1-1, the V gene TRBV6-5; TRBD1 matches at 7 bases. The germline V gene has CDR1 MNHEY and CDR2 SVGAGI. This CDR3 contains 15 residues. J was trimmed by 1 base and V by 2 bases; bases with no gene match: 4.

This clone was detected once. The CDR3 sequence: CASSTNTGEFGYTF. CDR3 nucleotide sequence: TGTGCCAGTAGTACAAACACAGGGGAATTTGGCTACACCTTC. The chain employs TRBV19 and TRBJ1-2; 7 bases fit TRBD1. The CDR3 loop spans 14 amino acids. Losses at the gene ends were 4 bases for V and 7 bases for J; bases not matched to a gene: 9. The V gene's germline CDR1 is LNHDA and CDR2 SQIVND (reference sequence).

V gene TRBV28 combines with J gene TRBJ1-5; D may be TRBD1 (5 bases). The CDR3 has 17 amino acids. Germline CDR1 reads MDHEN; CDR2 reads SYDVKM. The V end lost 5 bases, the J end lost 5 bases, and 22 bases lay between the germline ends. The CDR3 bases are TGTGCCAGCAGTCGCGTCCCCTCCAGGGTTCTGGATCAGCCCCAGCATTTT. Translating gives CASSRVPSRVLDQPQHF.